The text below deals with one T cell receptor (beta chain). The data derive from a study of OX40 agonist ivuxolimab in advanced cancers. Study-level background: The study gave patients intravenous ivuxolimab at 0.01 to 10 mg/kg every 2 weeks. Three dose-escalation patients had partial responses: one with hepatocellular carcinoma and two with cutaneous melanoma.

Clones were sequenced by immunoSEQ multiplex PCR, and TCRdb holds only the in-frame ones, with some missing. The data contain approximately 41,000 clones, around four fifths of them singletons. Cycle 7 day 1, cycle 4 day 1, and baseline were the timepoints at which blood was sampled. The germline gives CDR1 MNHNS, CDR2 SASEGT. CDR3 length: 11 amino acids. The trim removed 8 bases at V and 9 bases at J, leaving 5 bases unmatched. The specimen comprised CD4+ or CD8+ T cells sorted from blood, sampled in a trial of the OX40 agonist ivuxolimab. The sequence was collected from an adult with an advanced solid tumor such as melanoma, head and neck, liver or kidney cancer. The chain combines TRBV6-1 with TRBJ1-1; 8 nucleotides line up with TRBD1. In DNA, the CDR3 is TGTGCCAGCCGCGGACAGGGCAAAGCTTTCTTT. Translated, it gives CASRGQGKAFF.